This is a list of T cell receptor beta chains from one sample in a study of CD8 T cells in Susac syndrome. Via MiXCR, TCRdb re-called the immunoSEQ multiplex PCR reads, giving one row per CDR3 protein. The sample yields over 300,000 distinct CDR3 sequences, around 92% seen once. What was sequenced was CD4+ T cells from PBMCs. The source of these receptors is a human donor with multiple sclerosis. The CDR3 runs from the conserved cysteine through the conserved F or W. D genes are given only for firm matches. Only part of the rows carry a size: once, few, many, or a class if the clone is expanded.

clone_size j_call v_call d_call cdr3_aa cdr3_nt
NA TRBJ2-7 TRBV29-1 TRBD2 CSVDPPRTSPSYEQYF TGCAGCGTTGACCCCCCCAGGACTAGCCCGTCCTACGAGCAGTACTTC
NA TRBJ1-1 TRBV19 NA CASSRDGSLNTEAFF TGTGCCAGTAGCAGGGACGGTAGTTTGAACACTGAAGCTTTCTTT
NA TRBJ2-5 TRBV6-2/TRBV6-3 TRBD1 CASSYSGQQETQYF TGTGCCAGCAGTTACTCGGGACAGCAAGAGACCCAGTACTTC
NA TRBJ2-3 TRBV4-1 TRBD2 CASSQVRGGPDTQYF TGCGCCAGCAGCCAAGTGCGGGGGGGCCCAGATACGCAGTATTTT
NA TRBJ1-5 TRBV6-2/TRBV6-3 NA CASSYSIGGNQPQHF TGTGCCAGCAGTTACTCGATTGGTGGCAATCAGCCCCAGCATTTT
once TRBJ2-6 TRBV11-2 NA CASSLNGAVAGANVLTF TGTGCCAGCAGCTTAAACGGGGCGGTGGCTGGGGCCAACGTCCTGACTTTC
NA TRBJ1-4 TRBV5-1 NA CASTLGPANEKLFF TGCGCCAGCACCTTGGGGCCAGCTAATGAAAAACTGTTTTTT
NA TRBJ2-7 TRBV6-2/TRBV6-3 NA CASTPTESYEQYF TGTGCCAGCACCCCGACAGAATCCTACGAGCAGTACTTC
NA TRBJ1-1 TRBV29-1 NA CSVGGPGTNTEAFF TGCAGCGTTGGGGGTCCGGGAACGAACACTGAAGCTTTCTTT
NA TRBJ2-2 TRBV6-2/TRBV6-3 TRBD2 CASRGTSGTGELFF TGTGCCAGCAGAGGGACTAGCGGCACCGGGGAGCTGTTTTTT
NA TRBJ2-7 TRBV5-4 TRBD1 CASSSLTGAVGEQYF TGTGCCAGCAGCTCACTAACAGGGGCAGTCGGCGAGCAGTACTTC
NA TRBJ1-5 TRBV5-6 NA CASSLSSGGAASNQPQHF TGTGCCAGCAGCTTGTCCTCCGGGGGGGCGGCGAGCAATCAGCCCCAGCATTTT
NA TRBJ2-3 TRBV5-1 NA CASSTQGFTDTQYF TGCGCCAGCAGCACCCAGGGATTCACAGATACGCAGTATTTT
NA TRBJ2-5 TRBV7-9 TRBD2 CASSPPGAAGGRETQYF TGTGCCAGCAGCCCCCCGGGGGCAGCGGGGGGCCGGGAGACCCAGTACTTC